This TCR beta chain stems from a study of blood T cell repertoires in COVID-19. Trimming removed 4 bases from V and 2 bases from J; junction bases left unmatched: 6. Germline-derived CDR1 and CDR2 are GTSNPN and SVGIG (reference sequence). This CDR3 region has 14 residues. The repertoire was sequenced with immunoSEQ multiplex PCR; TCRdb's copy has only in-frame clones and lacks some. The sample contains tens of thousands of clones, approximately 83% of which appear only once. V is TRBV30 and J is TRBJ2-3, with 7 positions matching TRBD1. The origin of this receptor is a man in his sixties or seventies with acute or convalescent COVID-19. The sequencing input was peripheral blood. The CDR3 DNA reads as TGTGCCTGGACTCCGGGACAGAACACAGATACGCAGTATTTT. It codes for CAWTPGQNTDTQYF.